The 24 T cell receptor beta chains below all came from one sample that was sequenced in a study of radiotherapy plus CTLA-4 blockade in lung cancer. Some clones are missing from TCRdb's copy, which holds only in-frame ones; the method was immunoSEQ multiplex PCR. The sample shows more than 65,000 clones, under 85% of them seen only once. The material was peripheral blood, obtained from a patient treated with radiotherapy plus ipilimumab. The receptors come from a human donor with non-small cell lung cancer who had stable disease on radiotherapy plus ipilimumab.

The gene calls are TRBV5-8 and TRBJ2-7, with D perhaps being TRBD1 or TRBD2 (6 bases each). The CDR3 has 16 residues. Germline values: CDR1 SGHTS, CDR2 YDEGEE. Deletions cut 1 base from V and 6 bases from J, with 20 bases between. Here the CDR3 reads CASSLPPPGGIFEQYF. CDR3 nucleotide sequence: TGTGCCAGCAGCTTGCCCCCCCCCGGGGGCATCTTCGAGCAGTACTTC.

The gene calls are TRBV13 and TRBJ1-4; 9 positions match TRBD1. This CDR3 is built from 18 residues. J was trimmed by 5 bases and V by 4 bases; bases with no gene match: 14. CDR1 is PRHDT, CDR2 FYEKMQ, per germline (reference sequence). CDR3 sequence reads: CASSYSPGQGEANEKLFF. CDR3 in DNA: TGTGCCAGCAGCTATAGCCCGGGACAGGGTGAGGCAAATGAAAAACTGTTTTTT.

The chain combines TRBV13 with TRBJ2-3, with D possibly matching TRBD2 (6 bases). From germline, CDR1 is PRHDT and CDR2 FYEKMQ (reference sequence). This CDR3 is 20 amino acids long. The germline V and J ends were trimmed by 2 bases and 0 bases, with 24 bases remaining between them. In DNA form, the CDR3 reads TGTGCCAGCAGCTTAAAGCCTGGGGGGAGCAGGGATTCTAGCACAGATACGCAGTATTTT. As protein: CASSLKPGGSRDSSTDTQYF.

This chain uses TRBV6-6 with TRBJ2-7; D perhaps matches TRBD2 (6 bases). The CDR3 loop spans 15 amino acids. CDR1 and CDR2 from the germline V gene are MNHNY and SVGAGI (reference sequence). V shed 0 bases and J shed 1 base, with 10 bases lying between them. The CDR3 region is CASSYSGGGSYEQYF. As DNA, the CDR3 is TGTGCCAGCAGTTACTCTGGTGGGGGGTCCTACGAGCAGTACTTC.

The CDR3 loop is CASSGPFF. The CDR3 region has the DNA TGTGCCAGCAGCGGACCGTTCTTC. This chain uses TRBV28 with TRBJ2-1; D not certain. V was pared by 6 bases and J by 15 bases, with 6 bases between. There are 8 residues in the CDR3. CDR1 MDHEN and CDR2 SYDVKM come from the germline V gene.

This chain joins TRBV6-1 and TRBJ2-7, with 8 bases that match TRBD1. The germline V gene has CDR1 MNHNS and CDR2 SASEGT. This CDR3 has 15 residues. The V gene end was trimmed by 0 bases and the J gene end by 4 bases; junction bases not matched to a gene: 5. CDR3 coding DNA: TGTGCCAGCAGTGAAGCTATGACAGGGGCTTACGAGCAGTACTTC. Translating it yields CASSEAMTGAYEQYF.

The chain couples TRBV6-1 to TRBJ1-2, with 10 bases identical to TRBD1. CDR1 is MNHNS, CDR2 SASEGT, per germline. There are 14 residues in the CDR3. With 4 bases clipped from V and 6 bases from J, the junction kept 5 bases outside the gene matches. CDR3 sequence (DNA): TGTGCCAGCAGTGGACAGGGGGCGGATGATGGCTACACCTTC. Translated: CASSGQGADDGYTF.

V and J are TRBV7-8 and TRBJ2-7; D is ambiguous. CDR1 is SGHVS, CDR2 FQNEAQ, per germline. The V end lost 1 base, the J end lost 0 bases, and 7 bases lay between the germline ends. The CDR3 has 14 amino acids. The CDR3 region has the DNA TGTGCCAGCAGCTTAGTGCGTAGCTCCTACGAGCAGTACTTC. It encodes CASSLVRSSYEQYF.

This rearrangement joins TRBV6-5 to TRBJ2-5; the match to TRBD1 covers 7 bases. The trim removed 4 bases at V and 5 bases at J, leaving 10 bases unmatched. This CDR3 is built from 15 residues. From germline, CDR1 is MNHEY and CDR2 SVGAGI. CDR3 DNA: TGTGCCAGCAGTTCGGGACAGAGTGTTATCGAGACCCAGTACTTC. Its protein product is CASSSGQSVIETQYF.

The chain carries TRBV9 and TRBJ2-7; 7 nucleotides align to TRBD2. The junction had 16 bases not matched to a gene; V was cut back by 0 bases and J by 4 bases. The length of the CDR3 is 18 residues. Germline V gene data show CDR1 as SGDLS and CDR2 as YYNGEE. The CDR3 DNA sequence: TGTGCCAGCAGCGTAGGCGAGGGAGGGCAGGGTCTAAAGTACGAGCAGTACTTC. This translates into CASSVGEGGQGLKYEQYF.

V and J are TRBV28 and TRBJ1-5; D is perhaps TRBD1 (5 bases). The V end lost 3 bases, the J end lost 3 bases, and 9 bases lay between the germline ends. CDR1 is MDHEN and CDR2 is SYDVKM in the germline V gene. The CDR3 spans 14 residues. The CDR3 sequence is CASSFIGANQPQHF. As DNA, the CDR3 is TGTGCCAGCAGTTTTATAGGGGCCAATCAGCCCCAGCATTTT.

This chain joins TRBV5-1 and TRBJ1-1, with 8 nucleotides matching TRBD1. CDR3 length: 17 residues. V shed 3 bases, J shed 1 base, and the junction held 11 bases outside the gene matches. Per germline, CDR1 SGHRS and CDR2 YFSETQ. This CDR3 reads CASSSTGAATWNTEAFF. DNA of the CDR3: TGCGCCAGCAGCTCGACAGGGGCCGCCACATGGAACACTGAAGCTTTCTTT.

This chain links TRBV6-5 with TRBJ2-1; unclear D gene. Trimming took off 2 bases at V and 10 bases at J, with 6 bases between the two ends. The CDR3 spans 11 residues. Germline assignment: CDR1 MNHEY and CDR2 SVGAGI. The CDR3 loop is CASSYNREQFF. The CDR3, as DNA: TGTGCCAGCAGTTACAACAGAGAGCAGTTCTTC.

CDR3 bases: TGTGCCAGCAACCGCCAGAGGCACAACGAGCAGTACTTC. The encoded protein is CASNRQRHNEQYF. The V and J genes are TRBV28 and TRBJ2-7; D not resolved. V gave up 7 bases and J gave up 5 bases, with 15 bases separating them. Germline values: CDR1 MDHEN, CDR2 SYDVKM. There are 13 residues in the CDR3.

The CDR3 coding sequence is TGTGCCAGCACAGGGTACAATTCACCCCTCCACTTT. Translating gives CASTGYNSPLHF. V usage is TRBV6-5 and J usage is TRBJ1-6; tentative D call: TRBD1 (5 bases). V lost 7 bases and J 7 bases, leaving 8 bases between the germline ends. CDR3 length: 12 amino acids. CDR1 MNHEY and CDR2 SVGAGI come from the germline V gene.

The rearrangement joins TRBV18 to TRBJ1-4; D is uncertain. Germline V CDR1 and CDR2: KGHSH, LQKENI. Trimming took off 3 bases at V and 0 bases at J, with 11 bases between the two ends. The CDR3 sequence is 16 residues long. CDR3 nucleotides: TGTGCCAGCTCACCCATGGGGTCGGCAACTAATGAAAAACTGTTTTTT. Residues: CASSPMGSATNEKLFF.

The rearrangement uses TRBV27 and TRBJ1-1; D remains ambiguous. In germline, CDR1 is MNHEY, CDR2 SMNVEV (reference sequence). V was shortened by 7 bases and J by 0 bases, with 9 bases between the two germline ends. This CDR3 is 13 amino acids long. For the CDR3, the DNA is TGTGCCAGCATTGGCCGGATGAACACTGAAGCTTTCTTT. This sequence encodes CASIGRMNTEAFF.

The genes are TRBV7-7 and TRBJ2-2; no reliable D call. V was pared by 5 bases and J by 8 bases, with 12 bases between. CDR1 and CDR2 (germline): SSHAT, FNYEAQ (reference sequence). This CDR3 spans 13 amino acids. The CDR3 bases are TGTGCCAGCAGCATTAGCCTGATTGGGGAGCTGTTTTTT. As protein: CASSISLIGELFF. Full variable domain (missing parts from reference TRBV7-7 and TRBJ2-2): GAGVSQSPRYKVTKRGQDVTLRCDPISSHATLYWYQQALGQGPEFLTYFNYEAQPDKSGLPSDRFSAERPEGSISTLTIQRTEQRDSAMYRCASSISLIGELFFGEGSRLTVL.

CDR3 bases: TGTGCCAGCAGCCGAACGGGGGGGAACACTGAAGCTTTCTTT. It codes for CASSRTGGNTEAFF. The rearrangement joins TRBV7-9 to TRBJ1-1; D might be TRBD1 (5 bases). This CDR3 spans 14 amino acids. Trimming stripped 5 bases from V and 1 base from J, with 11 bases between. The V gene's germline CDR1 is SEHNR and CDR2 FQNEAQ (reference sequence).

V gene TRBV5-1 combines with J gene TRBJ2-3; 7 bases agree with TRBD2. From germline, CDR1 is SGHRS and CDR2 YFSETQ. Unmatched junction bases numbered 9, after V lost 7 bases and J lost 4 bases. The CDR3 has 14 residues. This chain's CDR3 is CASCTGLGADTQYF. The CDR3, as DNA: TGCGCCAGCTGCACCGGACTAGGGGCAGATACGCAGTATTTT.

The chain has TRBV30 and TRBJ1-4; 7 bases are shared with TRBD1. J gave up 5 bases and V 2 bases, and 5 bases lay outside the gene matches. The CDR3 spans 14 residues. Germline V gene lookup returns CDR1 GTSNPN and CDR2 SVGIG (reference sequence). This chain's CDR3 is CAWSRPGGNEKLFF. As DNA, the CDR3 is TGTGCCTGGAGTAGGCCAGGGGGAAATGAAAAACTGTTTTTT.

The CDR3 DNA follows: TGTGCCAGCAGTCCCCGGCAGACCACTGAAGCTTTCTTT. It specifies CASSPRQTTEAFF. The chain joins TRBV6-5 to TRBJ1-1; no reliable D call. CDR3 length equals 13 residues. The V end was cut by 5 bases, the J end by 4 bases, with 11 bases between. Per germline, CDR1 MNHEY and CDR2 SVGAGI.

This chain connects TRBV5-6 to TRBJ2-7; 12 nucleotides agree with TRBD1. Germline trimming cut 4 bases from V and 2 bases from J; bases unmatched to any gene: 4. This CDR3 is built from 15 residues. Looked up from germline, CDR1 is SGHDT and CDR2 is YYEEEE. In DNA, the CDR3 is TGTGCCAGCAGCCTCGGGACAGGGGGCGCCTACGAGCAGTACTTC. Protein product: CASSLGTGGAYEQYF.

The chain links TRBV7-2 to TRBJ2-2, with D possibly TRBD2 on 5 matching bases. This CDR3 contains 16 residues. From germline, CDR1 is SGHTA and CDR2 FQGNSA. V gave up 2 bases and J gave up 6 bases, with 16 bases separating them. As DNA, the CDR3 is TGTGCCAGCAGCTTAAGCTCGCGGGTTGCGTCCGGGGAGCTGTTTTTT. Its translation is CASSLSSRVASGELFF.